These 30 T cell receptor beta chains share one sample of origin, sequenced in a study of cytomegalovirus exposure and HLA in healthy donors. In the PCR, 60 Vbeta and 13 Jbeta primers were used. TCRdb's copy holds only in-frame clones and misses some; the assay was immunoSEQ multiplex PCR. This sample has some 190,000 clones, with around 80% found just once. The source material was PBMCs. These receptors all stem from a girl aged 10-17 years in good health and CMV-seropositive.

This chain connects TRBV10-3 to TRBJ2-1; the D gene is possibly TRBD2 (5 bases). The CDR3 has 13 residues. CDR1 ENHRY and CDR2 SYGVKD come from the germline V gene. Trimming shortened V by 10 bases and J by 6 bases, and 16 bases separated the two germline ends. The DNA of the CDR3 is TGTGCCACCGAAGCAACTAGGTTCAATGAGCAGTTCTTC. The encoded protein is CATEATRFNEQFF.

J is TRBJ1-4 and V is TRBV7-3; 7 bases map to TRBD1. CDR3 length equals 16 residues. CDR1 and CDR2 from the germline V gene are SGHTA and FQGTGA. V lost 3 bases and J lost 1; bases outside the gene matches: 5. The CDR3 sequence is CASSLTGRKTNEKLFF. The CDR3 DNA reads TGTGCCAGCAGCTTGACAGGGAGAAAAACTAATGAAAAACTGTTTTTT.

Points on this clone: The junction departs from germline at one end; a sequencing error may be responsible. This sequence joins TRBV7-7 and TRBJ2-3; TRBD1 or TRBD2 may be the D gene (6 bases each). The germline CDR1 and CDR2 sequences are SSHAT and FNYEAQ (reference sequence). This CDR3 region has 16 residues. CDR3 coding DNA: TGTGCTAGCAGCTTAGGGGGGCCCTCCGTGGCAGATACGCAGTATTTT. Its translation: CASSLGGPSVADTQYF.

CDR3 sequence: CASSLWTGFAYEQYF. The CDR3 DNA is TGTGCCAGCAGCTTGTGGACAGGGTTTGCCTACGAGCAGTACTTC. The chain uses TRBV5-6 and TRBJ2-7; 8 nucleotides line up with TRBD1. The CDR3 has 15 residues. With 1 base clipped from V and 2 bases from J, the junction kept 5 bases outside the gene matches. Germline CDR1 reads SGHDT; CDR2 reads YYEEEE. The full variable domain, in which reference TRBV5-6 and TRBJ2-7 provide the parts outside the CDR3, is DAGVTQSPTHLIKTRGQQVTLRCSPKSGHDTVSWYQQALGQGPQFIFQYYEEEERQRGNFPDRFSGHQFPNYSSELNVNALLLGDSALYLCASSLWTGFAYEQYFGPGTRLTVT.

This chain connects TRBV4-3 to TRBJ2-3, with D tentatively TRBD2 (5 bases). V lost 4 bases and J lost 4, with 9 bases in between. The germline gives CDR1 LGHNA, CDR2 YSLEER. The CDR3 is 13 amino acids. DNA of the CDR3: TGCGCCAGCAGCCTCACTAGTGCAGATACGCAGTATTTT. Translated, it gives CASSLTSADTQYF.

The V call is TRBV5-1, the J call TRBJ2-1, with TRBD2 as a possible D gene (6 bases). This CDR3 has 15 residues. V gave up 4 bases and J gave up 4 bases, with 15 bases separating them. Germline values: CDR1 SGHRS, CDR2 YFSETQ. The CDR3 sequence is CASSLSGQTYNEQFF. The CDR3 DNA sequence: TGCGCCAGCAGCCTTAGCGGCCAAACGTACAATGAGCAGTTCTTC.

This chain joins TRBV19 and TRBJ1-3; D not resolved. V shed 3 bases and J shed 4 bases, with 7 bases lying between them. Germline CDR1 and CDR2: LNHDA and SQIVND (reference sequence). The length of the CDR3 is 13 residues. CDR3 coding DNA: TGTGCCAGTAGTATGCGAGCGGGAAACACCATATATTTT. The encoded protein is CASSMRAGNTIYF.

This chain joins TRBV18 and TRBJ1-1, with no clear D. This CDR3 region has 14 residues. V lost 0 bases and J 3 bases, leaving 8 bases between the germline ends. Germline V gives CDR1 KGHSH, CDR2 LQKENI. The CDR3 DNA is TGTGCCAGCTCACCACCAGGGAGAGACACTGAAGCTTTCTTT. Translation gives CASSPPGRDTEAFF. The whole variable domain, remainder taken from reference TRBV18 and TRBJ1-1, is NAGVMQNPRHLVRRRGQEARLRCSPMKGHSHVYWYRQLPEEGLKFMVYLQKENIIDESGMPKERFSAEFPKEGPSILRIQQVVRGDSAAYFCASSPPGRDTEAFFGQGTRLTVV.

V gene TRBV19 combines with J gene TRBJ1-3, with a tentative D call TRBD1 (6 bases). CDR1 is LNHDA, CDR2 SQIVND, per germline (reference sequence). This CDR3 comprises 17 residues. The V gene lost 4 bases and the J gene lost 5 bases, with 21 bases spanning the gap. Here the CDR3 DNA reads TGTGCCAGTAGTACCTTGGACAGCCTCTTTCGAAGAAACACCATATATTTT. The encoded protein is CASSTLDSLFRRNTIYF.

The V call is TRBV6-1, the J call TRBJ2-7; no firm D call. This CDR3 has 12 amino acids. Germline CDR1 and CDR2: MNHNS and SASEGT. V was shortened by 7 bases and J by 0 bases, with 7 bases between the two germline ends. In DNA, the CDR3 is TGTGCCAGCATGGAGAGCTCCTACGAGCAGTACTTC. Its protein product is CASMESSYEQYF.

The chain couples TRBV5-8 to TRBJ1-1; D unresolved. The germline CDR1 and CDR2 sequences are SGHTS and YDEGEE. Trimming removed 3 bases from V and 3 bases from J, with 15 bases in between. This CDR3 spans 15 amino acids. CDR3 sequence (DNA): TGTGCCAGCAGCTGGAGGATAATTGGGGACACTGAAGCTTTCTTT. Amino acids: CASSWRIIGDTEAFF.

Concerning this clone itself: In the same sample, other DNA sequences code for this CDR3. The rearrangement links TRBV6-6 to TRBJ1-1; D is perhaps TRBD1 (6 bases). Germline V gives CDR1 MNHNY, CDR2 SVGAGI (reference sequence). The CDR3 length is 14 residues. Trimming took off 4 bases at V and 4 bases at J, with 13 bases between the two ends. CDR3 in amino acids: CASSFLQGRTEAFF. In nucleotides, the CDR3 is TGTGCCAGCAGTTTCTTACAGGGTCGCACTGAAGCTTTCTTT.

This chain uses TRBV7-9 with TRBJ2-1; TRBD2 aligns across 10 bases. The CDR3 runs 13 residues. CDR1 and CDR2 (germline): SEHNR, FQNEAQ (reference sequence). V lost 11 bases to trimming and J lost 5 bases; unmatched junction nucleotides: 6. The CDR3 spells CAGGLAYDNEQFF. DNA for the CDR3: TGTGCCGGGGGACTAGCGTATGACAATGAGCAGTTCTTC. Full variable domain (outside the CDR3, taken from reference TRBV7-9 and TRBJ2-1): DTGVSQNPRHKITKRGQNVTFRCDPISEHNRLYWYRQTLGQGPEFLTYFQNEAQLEKSRLLSDRFSAERPKGSFSTLEIQRTEQGDSAMYLCAGGLAYDNEQFFGPGTRLTVL.

This chain connects TRBV5-5 to TRBJ1-5, with 11 bases aligning to TRBD1. The CDR3 has 17 amino acids. CDR1 and CDR2 from the germline V gene are SGHKS and YYEKEE (reference sequence). The trim removed 4 bases at V and 1 base at J, leaving 7 bases unmatched. The CDR3: CASSPDRGLGSNQPQHF. As DNA, the CDR3 is TGTGCCAGCAGCCCGGACAGGGGGCTCGGCAGCAATCAGCCCCAGCATTTT.

CDR3 loop: CASSFRDRDYEQYF. CDR3 nucleotide sequence: TGTGCCAGCAGCTTCCGGGACAGAGACTACGAGCAGTACTTC. V gene TRBV7-9 combines with J gene TRBJ2-7; 7 nucleotides agree with TRBD1. The J segment lost 3 bases and the V segment lost 3 bases, leaving 5 bases of the junction unmatched. Germline loops: CDR1 SEHNR, CDR2 FQNEAQ (reference sequence). The CDR3 has 14 amino acids.

This clone was seen just once. J is TRBJ2-7 and V is TRBV5-4; possible D gene TRBD2, 6 bases. Germline CDR1 is SGHNT and CDR2 is YYREEE (reference sequence). The CDR3 spans 10 residues. V lost 6 bases to trimming and J lost 6 bases, with 7 bases between them. The CDR3: CASKEGEQYF. CDR3 bases: TGTGCCAGCAAGGAGGGCGAGCAGTACTTC. Drawing the rest from reference TRBV5-4 and TRBJ2-7, the complete variable domain is ETGVTQSPTHLIKTRGQQVTLRCSSQSGHNTVSWYQQALGQGPQFIFQYYREEENGRGNFPPRFSGLQFPNYSSELNVNALELDDSALYLCASKEGEQYFGPGTRLTVT.

This clone was counted a few times. The chain recombines TRBV4-1 with TRBJ2-4; 9 bases align to TRBD1. The V and J ends lost 4 bases and 14 bases, in that order; junction bases with no gene match: 12. Germline assignment: CDR1 MGHRA and CDR2 YSYEKL. The CDR3 consists of 14 residues. The CDR3 spells CASSPTDRGDSEYF. For the CDR3, the DNA is TGCGCCAGCAGCCCAACGGACAGGGGAGATTCGGAGTACTTC.

This clone was observed a few times. The chain has TRBV27 and TRBJ2-7; 10 nucleotides match TRBD1. Trimming at V came to 5 bases and at J to 4 bases, leaving 8 bases not matched to a gene. This CDR3 spans 15 amino acids. CDR1 MNHEY and CDR2 SMNVEV come from the germline V gene (reference sequence). CDR3 in amino acids: CASSLDRGLRYEQYF. CDR3 coding DNA: TGTGCCAGCAGTCTCGACAGGGGGCTAAGGTACGAGCAGTACTTC.

The chain is built from TRBV5-6 and TRBJ2-2, with 8 bases lining up with TRBD1. The length of the CDR3 is 16 residues. Germline trimming cut 2 bases from V and 1 base from J; bases unmatched to any gene: 4. Germline V gives CDR1 SGHDT, CDR2 YYEEEE. The DNA for the CDR3 is TGTGCCAGCAGCTTACGACAGGGGATGAACACCGGGGAGCTGTTTTTT. It is translated as CASSLRQGMNTGELFF. Combining the CDR3 with reference TRBV5-6 and TRBJ2-2 gives the whole variable domain DAGVTQSPTHLIKTRGQQVTLRCSPKSGHDTVSWYQQALGQGPQFIFQYYEEEERQRGNFPDRFSGHQFPNYSSELNVNALLLGDSALYLCASSLRQGMNTGELFFGEGSRLTVL.

This rearrangement joins TRBV27 to TRBJ2-7; 12 bases match TRBD1. Germline CDR1 MNHEY, CDR2 SMNVEV (reference sequence). The CDR3 is made up of 16 amino acids. V lost 3 bases and J lost 5; bases outside the gene matches: 8. CDR3 residues: CASSFYPGQGANEQYF. CDR3 in DNA: TGTGCCAGCAGTTTCTACCCGGGACAGGGGGCCAACGAGCAGTACTTC.

This chain links TRBV4-1 with TRBJ2-7; D is perhaps TRBD1 (6 bases). Germline V lookup: CDR1 MGHRA, CDR2 YSYEKL. V was pared by 3 bases and J by 3 bases, with 12 bases between. This CDR3 contains 14 residues. This chain's CDR3 is CASSQPGAFYEQYF. The CDR3 coding sequence is TGCGCCAGCAGCCAGCCAGGGGCCTTCTACGAGCAGTACTTC.

The chain has TRBV13 and TRBJ2-6; the D is unclear. Germline V gene sequence: CDR1 PRHDT, CDR2 FYEKMQ (reference sequence). With 2 bases removed from V and 2 bases from J, the gap between germline ends came to 7 bases. This CDR3 spans 15 amino acids. CDR3 DNA: TGTGCCAGCAGCTTATATACAGCTGGGGCCAACGTCCTGACTTTC. It codes for CASSLYTAGANVLTF.

The genes are TRBV2 and TRBJ2-7, with a weak D call TRBD2 (6 bases). Trimming stripped 7 bases from V and 7 bases from J, with 20 bases between. Germline V gene lookup returns CDR1 SNHLY and CDR2 FYNNEI. The CDR3 is made up of 14 amino acids. The CDR3 DNA follows: TGTGCCAGCATGTTGGGGACGGGGGTAGGGGAGCAGTACTTC. It is translated as CASMLGTGVGEQYF.

The genes are TRBV19 and TRBJ2-4; 7 nucleotides align to TRBD1. Germline lookup yields CDR1 LNHDA and CDR2 SQIVND (reference sequence). V dropped 6 bases and J dropped 0; count of bases not matched to a gene: 8. The CDR3 is 16 amino acids. CDR3 coding DNA: TGTGCCAGTAGCGCCACCGGGACAGTAGCCAAAAACATTCAGTACTTC. Residues: CASSATGTVAKNIQYF.

This clone showed up just a few times. J is TRBJ2-2 and V is TRBV15, with D possibly TRBD1 on 5 matching bases. Germline CDR1 and CDR2: LNHNV and YYDKDF (reference sequence). The CDR3 runs 17 residues. Trimming stripped 7 bases from V and 1 base from J, with 19 bases between. Written as DNA, the CDR3 is TGTGCCACCACCAAGACCAGGGTATCGGGGAACACCGGGGAGCTGTTTTTT. This codes for CATTKTRVSGNTGELFF.

The rearrangement joins TRBV25-1 to TRBJ1-1; D possibly corresponds to TRBD1 (5 bases). Germline CDR1 is MGHDK and CDR2 is SYGVNS. The V end lost 4 bases, the J end lost 8 bases, and 8 bases lay between the germline ends. This CDR3 spans 11 amino acids. The CDR3 is CASSGQFEAFF. In DNA, the CDR3 is TGTGCCAGCAGTGGACAGTTCGAAGCTTTCTTT.

This clone came up once. The chain employs TRBV6-5 and TRBJ2-7, with TRBD1 matching 8 bases. CDR1 and CDR2 from the germline V gene are MNHEY and SVGAGI. V lost 6 bases to trimming and J lost 2 bases; unmatched junction nucleotides: 6. The CDR3 loop spans 14 amino acids. CDR3 nucleotides: TGTGCCAGCAGCCCGGGACAGGCCCCCTACGAGCAGTACTTC. Translating gives CASSPGQAPYEQYF.

V gene TRBV5-4 combines with J gene TRBJ2-7, with TRBD1 identical over 9 bases. With 0 bases clipped from V and 6 bases from J, the junction kept 7 bases outside the gene matches. The germline gives CDR1 SGHNT, CDR2 YYREEE (reference sequence). There are 15 residues in the CDR3. CDR3 bases: TGTGCCAGCAGCTTGGCAGGACAGGGGACGGGCGAGCAGTACTTC. Its translation is CASSLAGQGTGEQYF.

V usage is TRBV2 and J usage is TRBJ1-4; 9 nucleotides align to TRBD1. This CDR3 spans 15 amino acids. The germline gives CDR1 SNHLY, CDR2 FYNNEI. After removal of 3 bases from V and 8 bases from J, the junction contained 7 bases not matched to a gene. The DNA of the CDR3 is TGTGCCAGCAGTGAGGGACAGGGTCCTGGGGAAAAACTGTTTTTT. It yields the protein CASSEGQGPGEKLFF. The full variable domain, its missing parts supplied by reference TRBV2 and TRBJ1-4, is EPEVTQTPSHQVTQMGQEVILRCVPISNHLYFYWYRQILGQKVEFLVSFYNNEISEKSEIFDDQFSVERPDGSNFTLKIRSTKLEDSAMYFCASSEGQGPGEKLFFGSGTQLSVL.

This chain links TRBV28 with TRBJ2-7; D not certain. The CDR3 consists of 12 residues. The germline V gene encodes CDR1 MDHEN and CDR2 SYDVKM. V gave up 1 base and J gave up 2 bases, with 3 bases separating them. The CDR3 loop reads CASSLSTYEQYF. CDR3 in DNA: TGTGCCAGCAGTTTATCTACCTACGAGCAGTACTTC.